The 20 T cell receptor beta chains reported below all come from one sample, sequenced in a study of T cell clonality in common variable immunodeficiency. Study-wide findings and caveats: Common variable immunodeficiency TCR beta sequences reportedly had fewer deletions and N-nucleotide insertions.

The antigens these receptors bind are not known. Sequencing used immunoSEQ multiplex PCR; TCRdb keeps in-frame clones, though not all of them. This sample has tens of thousands of clones, each found more than once. Specimen: peripheral blood mononuclear cells. These receptors all stem from a human donor with common variable immunodeficiency.

There are many counts of this clone. The sequence runs out 3 residues before the end of the CDR3; the remainder is reconstructed from the germline J gene. The V gene is TRBV5-1, the J gene TRBJ2-1, with a weak D call TRBD2 (6 bases). This CDR3 has 15 residues. V was cut by 6 bases and J by 0 bases, with 13 bases left in between. Germline lookup yields CDR1 SGHRS and CDR2 YFSETQ. The covered CDR3 bases are TGCGCCAGCACCGGGGACTGGAGCTCCTACAATGAG. This encodes CASTGDWSSYNE. The whole CDR3 sequence is CASTGDWSSYNEQFF.

This clone was seen a few times. The missing CDR3 end, 3 residues past where the read stops, is filled in from the germline J gene. V usage is TRBV7-9 and J usage is TRBJ1-5, with TRBD1 matching over 7 bases. Germline V CDR1 and CDR2: SEHNR, FQNEAQ (reference sequence). V lost 5 bases, J lost 0 bases, and 4 bases stayed unmatched. The CDR3 is made up of 15 amino acids. The CDR3 loop is CASSQTGNSNQPQHF. The covered CDR3 bases are TGTGCCAGCAGCCAGACAGGGAATAGCAATCAGCCC.

This clone has a count of ten or more. The read terminates 3 residues before the CDR3 end, so the remaining end is supplied by the germline J gene. The J gene is TRBJ2-1, the V gene TRBV18, with 9 bases identical to TRBD2. Germline CDR1 reads KGHSH; CDR2 reads LQKENI. The CDR3 length is 17 residues. V lost 0 bases and J lost 4; bases outside the gene matches: 7. CDR3 DNA, as far as it was read: TGTGCCAGCTCACCACCGGAGTGGCTAGCGGGATACAATGAG. It encodes CASSPPEWLAGYNE. The whole CDR3 sequence is CASSPPEWLAGYNEQFF.

This clone was seen at least ten times. Sequencing ends 3 residues short of the CDR3 end; the germline J gene provides the rest. The V gene is TRBV20-1, the J gene TRBJ2-1; tentatively, D is TRBD2 (6 bases). The germline V gene encodes CDR1 DFQATT and CDR2 SNEGSKA (reference sequence). V was cut by 5 bases and J by 0 bases, with 11 bases left in between. The CDR3 is 14 amino acids. CDR3: CSALLANSYNEQFF. CDR3 bases read: TGCAGTGCTCTTCTAGCGAACTCCTACAATGAG.

This clone was detected ten times or more. The CDR3 extends 3 residues past the end of the read, so its final part is completed from the germline J gene. This chain uses TRBV18 with TRBJ2-2, with D possibly being TRBD1 (6 bases). This CDR3 is built from 16 residues. V dropped 5 bases and J dropped 2 bases, with 15 bases sitting between them. CDR1 and CDR2 (germline): KGHSH, LQKENI. The sequenced part of the CDR3 DNA is TGTGCCAGCTCATTATTATACAGGGATAACACCGGGGAG. Encoded protein: CASSLLYRDNTGE. The full-length CDR3 reads as CASSLLYRDNTGELFF.

The table lists this clone with many counts. The CDR3 goes on 3 residues after the read ends, and that part is filled in from the germline J gene. The rearrangement uses TRBV11-3 and TRBJ2-1, with TRBD1 matching over 11 bases. The CDR3 length is 15 residues. The germline V gene encodes CDR1 SGHNT and CDR2 YENEEA. Germline trimming cut 3 bases from V and 3 bases from J; bases unmatched to any gene: 1. Incomplete CDR3 DNA: TGTGCCAGCAGCTTGGGGACAGGGGGCTACAATGAG. Protein: CASSLGTGGYNE. The CDR3 in its entirety is CASSLGTGGYNEQFF.

At least ten counts were recorded for this clone. The CDR3 end falls 3 residues outside the read, so it is completed with the germline J gene. The chain links TRBV20-1 to TRBJ2-7; the match to TRBD1 covers 10 bases. Germline assignment: CDR1 DFQATT and CDR2 SNEGSKA (reference sequence). This CDR3 is built from 16 residues. With 0 bases clipped from V and 6 bases from J, the junction kept 11 bases outside the gene matches. The CDR3 is CSARDDPRDRGGEQYF. The part of the CDR3 DNA that was read is TGCAGTGCTAGAGATGATCCCCGGGACAGGGGTGGCGAG.

This clone was observed many times. Read sequence stops 3 residues before the CDR3 end, and the germline J gene provides the missing end. This chain joins TRBV20-1 and TRBJ2-3, with 12 bases aligning to TRBD2. V lost 4 bases and J lost 8; bases outside the gene matches: 10. Per germline, CDR1 DFQATT and CDR2 SNEGSKA (reference sequence). The CDR3 length is 15 residues. Incomplete CDR3 DNA: TGCAGTGCTAAGGGGACTAGCGGGCTGGATGGTACG. Protein: CSAKGTSGLDGT. The whole CDR3 protein is CSAKGTSGLDGTQYF.

This clone was detected ten times or more. Read sequence stops 3 residues before the CDR3 end, and the germline J gene provides the missing end. V is TRBV20-1 and J is TRBJ2-5, with 16 bases fitting TRBD2. This CDR3 region has 19 residues. J gave up 5 bases and V 0 bases, and 12 bases lay outside the gene matches. CDR1 and CDR2 from the germline V gene are DFQATT and SNEGSKA (reference sequence). The covered CDR3 bases are TGCAGTGCTAGAGATCTGTCGGGGACTAGCGGGGGGGCCTGGGAGACC. As protein: CSARDLSGTSGGAWET. From start to end, the CDR3 is CSARDLSGTSGGAWETQYF.

This clone was seen ten or more times. The read comes to an end 3 residues before the CDR3 does, leaving the germline J gene to fill in the end. This sequence joins TRBV4-1 and TRBJ2-7, with 8 bases aligning to TRBD2. CDR1 is MGHRA and CDR2 is YSYEKL in the germline V gene. The length of the CDR3 is 18 residues. Unmatched junction bases numbered 12, after V lost 1 base and J lost 1 base. Partial CDR3 DNA: TGCGCCAGCAGCCAAGTGGGCCCCCGCAGCGGGGGTTCCTACGAG. Translated, it gives CASSQVGPRSGGSYE. The full CDR3 protein reads CASSQVGPRSGGSYEQYF.

Ten or more counts support this clone. The CDR3 is cut off 3 residues early in the read; its end comes from the germline J gene. The rearrangement links TRBV6-2 or TRBV6-3 to TRBJ2-2, with TRBD2 matching 8 bases. Germline V lookup: CDR1 MNHEY, CDR2 SVGEGT. Losses at the gene ends were 4 bases for V and 4 bases for J; bases not matched to a gene: 5. The CDR3 covers 15 residues. The CDR3 DNA, read in part, is TGTGCCAGCAGTTGGACTAGCAAGGGCACCGGGGAG. Protein: CASSWTSKGTGE. In full, the CDR3 is CASSWTSKGTGELFF.

This clone was seen many times. The CDR3 end is not reached by the read, which stops 3 residues before it; the germline J gene fills it in. V and J are TRBV6-2 or TRBV6-3 and TRBJ1-6; D gene uncertain. The CDR3 spans 14 residues. Germline V gene data show CDR1 as MNHEY and CDR2 as SVGEGT. V lost 1 base and J lost 7, with 8 bases in between. CDR3: CASSYLTENSPLHF. The DNA read from the CDR3 is TGTGCCAGCAGTTACTTAACAGAAAATTCACCC.

This clone was picked up many times. The read is 3 residues too short to cover the CDR3 end, so that end is filled in from the germline J gene. The V and J genes are TRBV7-3 and TRBJ2-7; D possibly corresponds to TRBD1 (6 bases). Trimming took off 5 bases at V and 4 bases at J, with 15 bases between the two ends. From germline, CDR1 is SGHTA and CDR2 FQGTGA. The CDR3 contains 14 residues. CDR3 sequence: CASSPSMGAYEQYF. The sequenced part of the CDR3 DNA is TGTGCCAGCAGCCCATCGATGGGGGCGTACGAG.

This clone occurred many times. The CDR3 end is not reached by the read, which stops 3 residues before it; the germline J gene fills it in. This chain connects TRBV2 to TRBJ2-7; TRBD2 aligns across 8 bases. CDR3 length: 13 residues. Unmatched junction bases numbered 3, after V lost 4 bases and J lost 4 bases. CDR1 and CDR2 (germline): SNHLY, FYNNEI. CDR3 region: CASSAGGAYEQYF. The CDR3 DNA, read in part, is TGTGCCAGCAGTGCGGGGGGGGCTTACGAG.

This clone was counted ten times or more. The read terminates 3 residues before the CDR3 end, so the remaining end is supplied by the germline J gene. V is TRBV19 and J is TRBJ2-5; perhaps TRBD1 as D (5 bases). CDR3 length equals 13 residues. The germline CDR1 and CDR2 sequences are LNHDA and SQIVND (reference sequence). The V end was cut by 2 bases, the J end by 2 bases, with 6 bases between. The DNA read from the CDR3 is TGTGCCAGTAGTATAAGACAGCAAGAGACC. Encoded protein: CASSIRQQET. The entire CDR3 sequence reads CASSIRQQETQYF.

This clone came up many times. The read terminates 3 residues ahead of where the CDR3 ends, so the germline J gene completes it. J is TRBJ1-1 and V is TRBV6-4, with D possibly TRBD1 on 5 matching bases. The ends were cut back, 7 bases at V and 1 base at J, with 16 bases in the middle. Germline values: CDR1 MRHNA, CDR2 SNTAGT. This CDR3 contains 15 residues. CDR3 DNA, as far as it was read: TGTGCCAGCAAGCGCCGGGACTTGGAGAACACTGAA. This codes for CASKRRDLENTE. The whole CDR3 region reads CASKRRDLENTEAFF.

This clone was seen many times. Read coverage stops 3 residues before the CDR3 terminus; the germline J gene supplies the remainder. The chain links TRBV28 to TRBJ2-5, with TRBD2 identical over 10 bases. Germline V gene data show CDR1 as MDHEN and CDR2 as SYDVKM. J was trimmed by 7 bases and V by 3 bases; bases with no gene match: 17. The length of the CDR3 is 18 residues. The DNA read from the CDR3 is TGTGCCAGCAGTTTCTCAGGGGGTTTCAGCGGGGGGGCCGGGACC. It encodes CASSFSGGFSGGAGT. The CDR3 as a whole reads CASSFSGGFSGGAGTQYF.

This clone has ten or more counts. The CDR3 is cut off 3 residues early in the read; its end comes from the germline J gene. The chain carries TRBV24-1 and TRBJ1-2; D remains ambiguous. CDR1 and CDR2 from the germline V gene are KGHDR and SFDVKD. The CDR3 contains 13 residues. V lost 4 bases to trimming and J lost 7 bases, with 12 bases between them. CDR3 bases read: TGTGCCACCAGTGAACGGGGTTTTAGTGGC. Translation gives CATSERGFSG. The whole CDR3 sequence reads CATSERGFSGYTF.

This clone came up many times. The CDR3 end is not reached by the read, which stops 3 residues before it; the germline J gene fills it in. The chain is built from TRBV2 and TRBJ2-1; D perhaps matches TRBD1 (6 bases). CDR1 and CDR2 from the germline V gene are SNHLY and FYNNEI. The CDR3 length is 14 residues. Trimming removed 2 bases at V and 9 bases at J, with 14 bases between. This CDR3 reads CASSESITGSEQFF. The CDR3 bases that were read are TGTGCCAGCAGTGAATCGATTACAGGGAGTGAG.

This clone was counted at least ten times. Read coverage stops 3 residues before the CDR3 terminus; the germline J gene supplies the remainder. V gene TRBV5-1 combines with J gene TRBJ2-7, with 8 nucleotides matching TRBD2. CDR1 and CDR2 (germline): SGHRS, YFSETQ. V lost 7 bases, J lost 4 bases, and 7 bases stayed unmatched. The CDR3 runs to 13 residues. The part of the CDR3 DNA that was read is TGCGCCAGCTCCCTCGGGGGGGTGTACGAG. Translated, it gives CASSLGGVYE. The whole CDR3 reads CASSLGGVYEQYF.